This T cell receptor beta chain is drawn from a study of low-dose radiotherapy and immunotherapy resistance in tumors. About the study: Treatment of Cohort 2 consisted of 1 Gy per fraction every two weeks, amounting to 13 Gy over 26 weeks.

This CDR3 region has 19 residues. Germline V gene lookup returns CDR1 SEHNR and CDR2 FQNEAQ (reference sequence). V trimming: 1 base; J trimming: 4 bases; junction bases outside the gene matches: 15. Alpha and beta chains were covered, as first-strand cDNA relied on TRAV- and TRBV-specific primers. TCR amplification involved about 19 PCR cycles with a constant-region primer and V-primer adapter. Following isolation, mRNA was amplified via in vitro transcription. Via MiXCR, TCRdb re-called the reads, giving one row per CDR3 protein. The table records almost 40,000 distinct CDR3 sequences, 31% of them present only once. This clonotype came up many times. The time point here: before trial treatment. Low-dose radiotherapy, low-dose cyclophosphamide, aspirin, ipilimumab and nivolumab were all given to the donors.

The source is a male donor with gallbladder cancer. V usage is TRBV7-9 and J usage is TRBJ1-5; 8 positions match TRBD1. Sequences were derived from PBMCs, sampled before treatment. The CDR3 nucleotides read TGTGCCAGCAGCTTAGGGCAGGGGGCCATTCAAAGACAAAATCAGCCCCAGCATTTT. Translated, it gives CASSLGQGAIQRQNQPQHF.